This T cell receptor (beta chain) was identified in a study of response to subunit inactivated influenza vaccine. Study-wide findings and caveats: It was suggested by the authors that few new T cells are recruited by each seasonal influenza vaccination.

With regard to this clonotype: No antigen is known for it.

The CDR3 spans 16 residues. Trimming cost V 4 bases and J 3 bases; bases outside gene matches: 5. Germline V gene data show CDR1 as GTSNPN and CDR2 as SVGIG (reference sequence). TCRdb itself ran the RT-PCR reads through MiXCR, one entry per CDR3 protein. The table lists 450,000 to 700,000 distinct CDR3 sequences, 12% to 15% of them singletons. Sequencing was performed on PBMCs from blood, taken about 13 days after vaccination. The TCR was taken from a man aged 50 to 59 who received an inactivated influenza vaccine. The genes are TRBV30 and TRBJ2-2; 13 nucleotides match TRBD2. The CDR3 loop is CAWMHGTSGDTGELFF. The CDR3 DNA sequence: TGTGCCTGGATGCACGGGACTAGCGGGGACACCGGGGAGCTGTTTTTT.